Shown below are 17 T cell receptor beta chains from a single sample sequenced in a study of blood T cell repertoires in COVID-19. TCRdb's table, derived via immunoSEQ multiplex PCR, lists solely in-frame clones and lacks some. Among roughly 130,000 clones, around four fifths were seen once, and the ten largest hold more than 3%. The sample taken for sequencing was PBMCs or T cells enriched from blood (not recorded which). All receptors come from a woman between 45 and 60 years old with acute COVID-19.

This clone has only one observation. The V call is TRBV23-1, the J call TRBJ2-3; 7 nucleotides agree with TRBD1. TRBV23-1 is assigned to the ORF class and has an uncertain function. V shed 5 bases and J 11 bases; nucleotides not matched to a gene: 4. There are 11 residues in the CDR3. The CDR3 coding sequence is TGCGCCAGCAGTGACAGGGCTGGGCAGTATTTT. Amino acids: CASSDRAGQYF.

This chain links TRBV2 with TRBJ2-2; TRBD2 aligns across 11 bases. The CDR3 loop spans 18 amino acids. The ends lost 2 bases at V and 5 bases at J; junction bases unmatched: 10. Per germline, CDR1 SNHLY and CDR2 FYNNEI. The CDR3 loop reads CASSEWVQLAGATGELFF. Here the CDR3 DNA reads TGTGCCAGCAGTGAATGGGTTCAACTAGCGGGAGCGACCGGGGAGCTGTTTTTT.

V and J are TRBV18 and TRBJ1-3; D gene unclear. This CDR3 is built from 15 residues. V lost 2 bases and J lost 2, with 10 bases in between. Germline V gives CDR1 KGHSH, CDR2 LQKENI. DNA of the CDR3: TGTGCCAGCTCACCAGTGCAGATAACTGGAAACACCATATATTTT. Residues: CASSPVQITGNTIYF.

This clone was seen just once. This chain links TRBV19 with TRBJ2-3; possible D gene TRBD1, 6 bases. Germline values: CDR1 LNHDA, CDR2 SQIVND (reference sequence). Deletions cut 4 bases from V and 2 bases from J, with 10 bases between. This CDR3 is built from 14 residues. Here the CDR3 reads CASSTRQDTDTQYF. Written as DNA, the CDR3 is TGTGCCAGTAGTACCCGACAGGACACAGATACGCAGTATTTT.

The V gene is TRBV24-1, the J gene TRBJ2-1; TRBD1 matches at 11 bases. The CDR3 contains 17 residues. Germline CDR1 and CDR2: KGHDR and SFDVKD. V lost 4 bases to trimming and J lost 7 bases; unmatched junction nucleotides: 11. DNA of the CDR3: TGTGCCACCAGTGACCGAAGGACAGGGGGCATTGGAAATGAGCAGTTCTTC. Protein product: CATSDRRTGGIGNEQFF.

This rearrangement joins TRBV4-2 to TRBJ2-5; 10 bases line up with TRBD2. The CDR3 contains 17 residues. Per germline, CDR1 LGHNA and CDR2 YNFKEQ. V lost 3 bases and J lost 0; bases outside the gene matches: 7. The DNA of the CDR3 is TGTGCCAGCAGCCAGGATCCACTAGCGGGATACCAAGAGACCCAGTACTTC. As protein: CASSQDPLAGYQETQYF.

V gene TRBV28 combines with J gene TRBJ1-1, with TRBD1 matching over 9 bases. The germline V gene encodes CDR1 MDHEN and CDR2 SYDVKM. V lost 4 bases, J lost 2 bases, and 5 bases stayed unmatched. CDR3 length: 15 residues. For the CDR3, the DNA is TGTGCCAGCAGTTCCCCGGGACAGGGCAACACTGAAGCTTTCTTT. It is translated as CASSSPGQGNTEAFF.

The genes are TRBV9 and TRBJ2-1; 8 bases align to TRBD2. The V segment lost 0 bases and the J segment 10 bases; nucleotides outside the gene matches: 9. The CDR3 runs to 15 residues. Germline V CDR1 and CDR2: SGDLS, YYNGEE. The CDR3 reads CASSVAAGGTGEQFF. In nucleotides, the CDR3 is TGTGCCAGCAGCGTAGCGGCGGGAGGTACGGGCGAGCAGTTCTTC.

V gene TRBV11-2 combines with J gene TRBJ2-1, with 12 bases that match TRBD2. The V gene's germline CDR1 is SGHAT and CDR2 FQNNGV. The trim removed 8 bases at V and 4 bases at J, leaving 6 bases unmatched. The CDR3 spans 15 residues. The CDR3 here is CASWPGTSGYNEQFF. The CDR3 DNA is TGTGCCAGCTGGCCTGGGACTAGCGGGTACAATGAGCAGTTCTTC.

V and J are TRBV29-1 and TRBJ1-1, with D tentatively TRBD1 (5 bases). Trimming pared 0 bases from V and 4 bases from J, leaving 15 bases between. The CDR3 length is 15 residues. Germline lookup yields CDR1 SQVTM and CDR2 ANQGSEA. The CDR3 is CSVEDPGAPGTEAFF. The CDR3, as DNA: TGCAGCGTTGAAGATCCTGGGGCGCCGGGCACTGAAGCTTTCTTT.

This clone was recorded once. The J gene is TRBJ2-3, the V gene TRBV4-3, with 8 positions matching TRBD1. The CDR3 totals 15 residues. V trimming: 0 bases; J trimming: 1 base; junction bases outside the gene matches: 0. Germline CDR1 LGHNA, CDR2 YSLEER. CDR3 DNA: TGCGCCAGCAGCCAAGAGGGACAGGGCACAGATACGCAGTATTTT. It is translated as CASSQEGQGTDTQYF.

The chain is built from TRBV13 and TRBJ2-7; 7 bases match TRBD1. The CDR3 is made up of 14 amino acids. V trimming: 5 bases; J trimming: 0 bases; junction bases outside the gene matches: 4. The germline V gene has CDR1 PRHDT and CDR2 FYEKMQ (reference sequence). The CDR3 is CASSGQVHSYEQYF. In DNA, the CDR3 is TGTGCCAGCAGCGGACAGGTTCACTCCTACGAGCAGTACTTC.

The CDR3 nucleotides are TGTGCCAGCTCACCACCGAGTGTTTCTGGAAACACCATATATTTT. Translating gives CASSPPSVSGNTIYF. V and J are TRBV18 and TRBJ1-3; D remains unclear. V gave up 0 bases and J gave up 1 base, with 7 bases separating them. CDR3 size: 15 residues. The germline V gene has CDR1 KGHSH and CDR2 LQKENI.

In its sample, this clone was seen once. The chain has TRBV7-9 and TRBJ1-1; a possible D gene is TRBD1 (5 bases). This CDR3 has 14 residues. Trimming cost V 3 bases and J 3 bases, with 11 bases left between them. Germline assignment: CDR1 SEHNR and CDR2 FQNEAQ (reference sequence). The CDR3 here is CASSLQGLYTEAFF. In nucleotides, the CDR3 is TGTGCCAGCAGCTTGCAGGGTCTGTACACTGAAGCTTTCTTT.

The chain joins TRBV11-3 to TRBJ2-3, with no clear D. Between the trimmed V and J ends, which lost 5 bases and 7 bases, there was a span of 19 bases. The CDR3 loop spans 15 amino acids. Germline V gene data show CDR1 as SGHNT and CDR2 as YENEEA. In nucleotides, the CDR3 is TGTGCCAGCAGCCCTAGTCCCTCGAGTGGAAATACGCAGTATTTT. Translation gives CASSPSPSSGNTQYF.

Worth noting for this clone: A read error may produce the germline difference seen at one junction end. The chain is built from TRBV14 and TRBJ2-7; a weak D match, TRBD2 (6 bases). The germline V gene has CDR1 SGHDN and CDR2 FVKESK. This CDR3 has 17 amino acids. The CDR3 is CTSSQDKGLLRTHEQYF. CDR3 DNA sequence: TGTACCAGCAGCCAAGATAAGGGACTCCTTAGAACCCACGAGCAGTACTTC.

This clone was found a few times. The V and J genes are TRBV19 and TRBJ1-5, with D maybe TRBD1 (5 bases). V was trimmed by 10 bases and J by 2 bases, leaving 15 bases between them. The germline V gene encodes CDR1 LNHDA and CDR2 SQIVND (reference sequence). CDR3 size: 14 residues. CDR3 nucleotide sequence: TGTGCCACCGCCCGGGGGAGCGGCAATCAGCCCCAGCATTTT. Amino acid sequence: CATARGSGNQPQHF.